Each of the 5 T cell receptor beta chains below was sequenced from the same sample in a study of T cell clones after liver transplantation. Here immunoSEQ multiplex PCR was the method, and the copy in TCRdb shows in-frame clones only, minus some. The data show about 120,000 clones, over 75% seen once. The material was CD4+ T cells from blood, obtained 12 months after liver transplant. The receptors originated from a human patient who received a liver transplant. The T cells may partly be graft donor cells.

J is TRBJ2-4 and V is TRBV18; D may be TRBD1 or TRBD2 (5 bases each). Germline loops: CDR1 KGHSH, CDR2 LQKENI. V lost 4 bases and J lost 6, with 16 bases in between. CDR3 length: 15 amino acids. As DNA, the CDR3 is TGTGCCAGCTCACTAGGGACCGGGTTAGGAAACATTCAGTACTTC. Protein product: CASSLGTGLGNIQYF.

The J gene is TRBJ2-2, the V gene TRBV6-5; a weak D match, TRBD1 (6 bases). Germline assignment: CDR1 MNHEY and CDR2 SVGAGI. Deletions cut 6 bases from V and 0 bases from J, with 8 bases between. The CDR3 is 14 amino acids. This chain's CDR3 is CASRRTANTGELFF. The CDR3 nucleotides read TGTGCCAGCAGGCGGACAGCGAACACCGGGGAGCTGTTTTTT.

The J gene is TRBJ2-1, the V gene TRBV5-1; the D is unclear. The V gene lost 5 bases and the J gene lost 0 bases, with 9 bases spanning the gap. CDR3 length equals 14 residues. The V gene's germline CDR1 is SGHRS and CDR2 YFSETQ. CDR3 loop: CASRTSSSYNEQFF. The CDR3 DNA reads TGCGCCAGCAGGACTTCGAGCTCCTACAATGAGCAGTTCTTC.

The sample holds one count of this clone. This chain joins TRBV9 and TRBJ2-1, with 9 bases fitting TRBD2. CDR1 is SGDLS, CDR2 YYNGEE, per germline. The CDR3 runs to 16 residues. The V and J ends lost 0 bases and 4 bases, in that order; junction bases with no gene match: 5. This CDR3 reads CASSVEGTSPYNEQFF. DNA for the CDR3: TGTGCCAGCAGCGTAGAAGGGACTAGCCCTTACAATGAGCAGTTCTTC. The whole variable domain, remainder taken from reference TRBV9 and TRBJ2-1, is DSGVTQTPKHLITATGQRVTLRCSPRSGDLSVYWYQQSLDQGLQFLIQYYNGEERAKGNILERFSAQQFPDLHSELNLSSLELGDSALYFCASSVEGTSPYNEQFFGPGTRLTVL.

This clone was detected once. DNA of the CDR3: TGCGCCAGCAGCTTGGACGGAAATGAGCAGTTCTTC. Amino acid sequence: CASSLDGNEQFF. The rearrangement links TRBV5-1 to TRBJ2-1; D uncertain. In germline, CDR1 is SGHRS, CDR2 YFSETQ. The CDR3 has 12 amino acids. V lost 0 bases and J lost 7, with 5 bases in between.